One and the same sample provided the 3 T cell receptor beta chains below, sequenced in a study of a mutant IDH1 vaccine in newly diagnosed glioma. The table came from immunoSEQ multiplex PCR; TCRdb's copy has only in-frame clones and leaves some out. In the table there are approximately 60,000 clones, approximately 87% of which are singletons. Specified time point: week 35, safety follow-up. Every single dose of the vaccine, 300 ug of mutant IDH1 20-mer peptide, came with topical imiquimod. Antigen specificity for these receptors is unknown. Material: PBMCs, obtained from a glioma patient whose treatment included an IDH1 peptide vaccine. Source of these receptors: a man aged 35 to 55 with glioma.

The chain links TRBV6-5 to TRBJ2-3, with 8 nucleotides matching TRBD2. Trimming cost V 0 bases and J 6 bases; bases outside gene matches: 5. The CDR3 contains 15 residues. CDR1 is MNHEY, CDR2 SVGAGI, per germline. The CDR3 here is CASSYSGTSADTQYF. In DNA, the CDR3 is TGTGCCAGCAGTTACTCTGGGACTAGTGCCGATACGCAGTATTTT.

The V call is TRBV18, the J call TRBJ2-7; 7 bases fit TRBD2. CDR1 and CDR2 from the germline V gene are KGHSH and LQKENI. The CDR3 is made up of 14 amino acids. V shed 5 bases, J shed 3 bases, and the junction held 7 bases outside the gene matches. The CDR3 region is CASSSSGTYYEQYF. The CDR3 nucleotides read TGTGCCAGCTCATCTAGCGGAACATACTACGAGCAGTACTTC.

The chain uses TRBV7-9 and TRBJ2-3; TRBD2 matches 9 bases. The V and J ends lost 10 bases and 5 bases, in that order; junction bases with no gene match: 10. The CDR3 has 14 amino acids. Germline V lookup: CDR1 SEHNR, CDR2 FQNEAQ (reference sequence). The CDR3 region is CATASSGILDTQYF. The DNA for the CDR3 is TGTGCCACCGCCTCTAGCGGGATTTTAGATACGCAGTATTTT.